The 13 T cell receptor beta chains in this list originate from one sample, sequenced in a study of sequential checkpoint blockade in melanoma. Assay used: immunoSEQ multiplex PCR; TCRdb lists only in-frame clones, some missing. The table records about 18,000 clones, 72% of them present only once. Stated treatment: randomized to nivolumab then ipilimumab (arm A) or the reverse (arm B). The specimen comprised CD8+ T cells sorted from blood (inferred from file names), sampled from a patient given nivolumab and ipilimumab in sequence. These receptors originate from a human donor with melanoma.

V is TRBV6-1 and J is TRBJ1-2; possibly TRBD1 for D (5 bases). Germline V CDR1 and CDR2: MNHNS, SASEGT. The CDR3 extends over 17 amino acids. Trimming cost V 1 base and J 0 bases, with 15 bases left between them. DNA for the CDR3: TGTGCCAGCAGTGAAGATATGGCAGGGTTTGCTAACTATGGCTACACCTTC. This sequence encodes CASSEDMAGFANYGYTF.

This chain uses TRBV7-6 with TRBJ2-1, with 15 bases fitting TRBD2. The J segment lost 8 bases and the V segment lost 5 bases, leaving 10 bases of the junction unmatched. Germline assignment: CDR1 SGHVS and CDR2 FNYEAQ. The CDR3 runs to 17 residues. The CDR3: CASSPGLAGGTQDEQFF. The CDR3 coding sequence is TGTGCCAGCAGCCCTGGACTAGCGGGGGGGACTCAGGATGAGCAGTTCTTC.

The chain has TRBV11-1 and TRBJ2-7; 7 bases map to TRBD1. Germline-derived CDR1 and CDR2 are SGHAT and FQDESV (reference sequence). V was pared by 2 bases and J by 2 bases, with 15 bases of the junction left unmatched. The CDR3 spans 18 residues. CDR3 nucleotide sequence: TGTGCCAGCAGCTTAACACTAACCAGACAGGGTGGGGCCTACGAGCAGTACTTC. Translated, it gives CASSLTLTRQGGAYEQYF.

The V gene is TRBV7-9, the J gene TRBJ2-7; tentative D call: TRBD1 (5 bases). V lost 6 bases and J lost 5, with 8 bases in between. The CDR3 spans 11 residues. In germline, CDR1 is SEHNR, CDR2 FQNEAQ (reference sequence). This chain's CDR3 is CASSDRNEQYF. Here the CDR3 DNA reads TGTGCCAGCAGTGACAGAAACGAGCAGTACTTC.

CDR3 sequence: CASGLGGLERTYEQYF. The CDR3 DNA is TGTGCTAGTGGTTTGGGGGGCCTAGAAAGGACCTACGAGCAGTACTTC. The chain couples TRBV12-5 to TRBJ2-7; a weak D match, TRBD1 (5 bases). The CDR3 extends over 16 amino acids. V dropped 1 base and J dropped 2 bases, with 15 bases sitting between them. Per germline, CDR1 LGHNT and CDR2 FRNRAP.

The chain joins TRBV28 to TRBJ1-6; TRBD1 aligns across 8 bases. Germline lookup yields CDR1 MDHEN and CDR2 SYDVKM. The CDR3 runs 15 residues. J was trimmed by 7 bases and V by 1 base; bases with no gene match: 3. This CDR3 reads CASSLLGQGNSPLHF. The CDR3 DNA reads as TGTGCCAGCAGTTTATTAGGACAGGGAAATTCACCCCTCCACTTT.

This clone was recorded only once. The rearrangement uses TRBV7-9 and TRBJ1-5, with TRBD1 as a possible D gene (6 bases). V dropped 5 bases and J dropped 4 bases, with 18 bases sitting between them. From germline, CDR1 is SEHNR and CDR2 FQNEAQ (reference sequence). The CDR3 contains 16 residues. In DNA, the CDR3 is TGTGCCAGCAGCAACCGTGGGGCAGGGGCTAATCAGCCCCAGCATTTT. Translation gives CASSNRGAGANQPQHF.

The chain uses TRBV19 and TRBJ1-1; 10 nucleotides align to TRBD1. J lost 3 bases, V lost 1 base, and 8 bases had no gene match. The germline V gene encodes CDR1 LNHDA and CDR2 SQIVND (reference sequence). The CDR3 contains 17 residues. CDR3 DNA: TGTGCCAGTAGTATAGGATACGGGACAGGGGTGGACACTGAAGCTTTCTTT. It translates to CASSIGYGTGVDTEAFF. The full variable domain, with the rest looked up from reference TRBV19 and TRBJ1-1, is DGGITQSPKYLFRKEGQNVTLSCEQNLNHDAMYWYRQDPGQGLRLIYYSQIVNDFQKGDIAEGYSVSREKKESFPLTVTSAQKNPTAFYLCASSIGYGTGVDTEAFFGQGTRLTVV.

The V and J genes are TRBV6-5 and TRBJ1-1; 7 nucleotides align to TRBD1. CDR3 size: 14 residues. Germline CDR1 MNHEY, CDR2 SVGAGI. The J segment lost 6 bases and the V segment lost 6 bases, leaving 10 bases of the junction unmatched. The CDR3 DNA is TGTGCCAGCAGCCTCTACAGGGGATCGTCTGAAGCTTTCTTT. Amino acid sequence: CASSLYRGSSEAFF.

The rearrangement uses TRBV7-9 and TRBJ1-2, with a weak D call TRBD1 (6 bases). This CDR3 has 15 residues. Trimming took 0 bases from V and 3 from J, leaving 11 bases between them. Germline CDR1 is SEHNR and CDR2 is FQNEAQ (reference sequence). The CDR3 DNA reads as TGTGCCAGCAGCTTAGCGGTGAGGGGGTACTATGGCTACACCTTC. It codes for CASSLAVRGYYGYTF. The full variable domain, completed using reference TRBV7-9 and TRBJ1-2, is DTGVSQNPRHKITKRGQNVTFRCDPISEHNRLYWYRQTLGQGPEFLTYFQNEAQLEKSRLLSDRFSAERPKGSFSTLEIQRTEQGDSAMYLCASSLAVRGYYGYTFGSGTRLTVV.

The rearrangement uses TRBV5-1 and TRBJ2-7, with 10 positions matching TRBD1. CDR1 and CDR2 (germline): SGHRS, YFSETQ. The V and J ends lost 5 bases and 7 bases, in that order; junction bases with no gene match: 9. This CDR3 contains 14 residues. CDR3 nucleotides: TGCGCCAGCAGTCCCGGGACAGGGGTCGGGGAGCAGTACTTC. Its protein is CASSPGTGVGEQYF.

CDR3 coding DNA: TGCGCCAGCAGCCAAGCGGGACAGAGGAACACTGAAGCTTTCTTT. Residues: CASSQAGQRNTEAFF. V usage is TRBV4-1 and J usage is TRBJ1-1; 7 bases fit TRBD1. Germline trimming cut 1 base from V and 1 base from J; bases unmatched to any gene: 3. CDR3 length: 15 amino acids. Germline CDR1 MGHRA, CDR2 YSYEKL.

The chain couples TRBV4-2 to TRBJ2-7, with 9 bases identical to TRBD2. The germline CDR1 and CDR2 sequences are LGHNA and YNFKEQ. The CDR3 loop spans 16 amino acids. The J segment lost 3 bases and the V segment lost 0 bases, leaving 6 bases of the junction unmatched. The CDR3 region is CASSQDGTSIGYEQYF. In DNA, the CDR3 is TGTGCCAGCAGCCAAGATGGGACTAGCATAGGCTACGAGCAGTACTTC.